The 14 T cell receptor beta chains reported below all come from one sample, sequenced in a study of T cells in Graves' hyperthyroidism and ophthalmopathy. Amplified TCR beta CDR3 regions came from RNA transcripts. TCR CDR3 regions were first amplified by RT-PCR with HTBI primers. One entry per CDR3 protein, called by TCRdb with MiXCR from the multiplex PCR reads. The sample has approximately 300,000 distinct CDR3 sequences, 15% to 20% seen once; the top ten hold roughly 33%. What was sequenced was blood. The receptors come from a man younger than 45 with Graves' hyperthyroidism.

The chain is built from TRBV7-9 and TRBJ2-1, with 10 positions matching TRBD1. CDR3 length: 13 residues. J gave up 12 bases and V 4 bases, and 6 bases lay outside the gene matches. Germline CDR1 reads SEHNR; CDR2 reads FQNEAQ (reference sequence). Here the CDR3 reads CASSSGTGDMQFF. The CDR3 DNA follows: TGTGCCAGCAGCTCCGGGACAGGGGATATGCAGTTCTTC.

The chain joins TRBV30 to TRBJ1-1; TRBD1 aligns across 7 bases. After removal of 2 bases from V and 4 bases from J, the junction contained 4 bases not matched to a gene. The CDR3 has 13 amino acids. CDR1 is GTSNPN, CDR2 SVGIG, per germline (reference sequence). For the CDR3, the DNA is TGTGCCTGGAGTATCAGGGGGGGCACTGAAGCTTTCTTT. Translated: CAWSIRGGTEAFF.

This clonotype has at least ten counts. The chain joins TRBV6-5 to TRBJ2-7; D not certain. The CDR3 consists of 11 residues. Trimming removed 2 bases from V and 6 bases from J, with 5 bases in between. Per germline, CDR1 MNHEY and CDR2 SVGAGI. CDR3 residues: CASSYGSEQYF. For the CDR3, the DNA is TGTGCCAGCAGTTACGGCAGCGAGCAGTACTTC.

The rearrangement joins TRBV12-3 or TRBV12-4 to TRBJ2-3, with TRBD2 matching over 13 bases. J was trimmed by 4 bases and V by 5 bases; bases with no gene match: 9. This CDR3 has 17 amino acids. The CDR3 loop reads CASSPGLAGTMADTQYF. CDR3 DNA sequence: TGTGCCAGCAGTCCGGGACTAGCGGGAACTATGGCAGATACGCAGTATTTT.

This clonotype was seen ten or more times. The chain carries TRBV28 and TRBJ1-5; 9 positions match TRBD1. Germline lookup yields CDR1 MDHEN and CDR2 SYDVKM. This CDR3 comprises 15 residues. V was clipped by 6 bases and J by 7 bases; unmatched bases: 10. CDR3 residues: CASRPGTGIYQPQHF. CDR3 nucleotide sequence: TGTGCCAGCAGACCCGGGACAGGGATATACCAGCCCCAGCATTTT.

The CDR3 region is CAISAWAGGDYEQYF. The CDR3 coding sequence is TGTGCCATCAGTGCTTGGGCAGGGGGGGATTACGAGCAGTACTTC. The chain joins TRBV10-3 to TRBJ2-7; perhaps D is TRBD1 or TRBD2 (7 bases each). The V end lost 4 bases, the J end lost 4 bases, and 17 bases lay between the germline ends. The CDR3 totals 15 residues. Germline V lookup: CDR1 ENHRY, CDR2 SYGVKD.

The chain recombines TRBV28 with TRBJ2-2; D assignment may be TRBD1 or TRBD2 (5 bases each). From germline, CDR1 is MDHEN and CDR2 SYDVKM. The length of the CDR3 is 14 residues. The ends were cut back, 6 bases at V and 7 bases at J, with 15 bases in the middle. The CDR3 here is CASSTTRGDGELFF. The CDR3 nucleotides read TGTGCCAGCAGCACAACTAGGGGAGACGGGGAGCTGTTTTTT.

J is TRBJ2-1 and V is TRBV9, with 14 nucleotides matching TRBD2. This CDR3 has 15 residues. CDR1 and CDR2 (germline): SGDLS, YYNGEE. V was pared by 3 bases and J by 9 bases, with 5 bases of the junction left unmatched. CDR3 amino acids: CASSAGTSGSSEQFF. As DNA, the CDR3 is TGTGCCAGCAGCGCCGGGACTAGCGGGAGCAGTGAGCAGTTCTTC. Complete variable domain (other parts from reference TRBV9 and TRBJ2-1): DSGVTQTPKHLITATGQRVTLRCSPRSGDLSVYWYQQSLDQGLQFLIQYYNGEERAKGNILERFSAQQFPDLHSELNLSSLELGDSALYFCASSAGTSGSSEQFFGPGTRLTVL.

CDR3 loop: CASSPRQGGQPQHF. CDR3 nucleotides: TGTGCCAGCAGTCCCCGGCAGGGGGGTCAGCCCCAGCATTTT. The V gene is TRBV27, the J gene TRBJ1-5; 7 nucleotides align to TRBD1. The CDR3 length is 14 residues. In germline, CDR1 is MNHEY, CDR2 SMNVEV (reference sequence). Trimming cost V 5 bases and J 6 bases; bases outside gene matches: 7.

This clonotype has more than one count but fewer than ten. The chain carries TRBV19 and TRBJ2-1; D uncertain. The CDR3 has 15 amino acids. The V end lost 0 bases, the J end lost 0 bases, and 6 bases lay between the germline ends. Germline V lookup: CDR1 LNHDA, CDR2 SQIVND (reference sequence). CDR3 sequence (DNA): TGTGCCAGTAGTATAGAAAGAAGCTCCTACAATGAGCAGTTCTTC. Translation: CASSIERSSYNEQFF.

The chain has TRBV7-9 and TRBJ2-2; TRBD1 matches at 7 bases. Per germline, CDR1 SEHNR and CDR2 FQNEAQ (reference sequence). Trimming took 4 bases from V and 5 from J; bases not matched to a gene: 7. CDR3 size: 15 residues. The CDR3 loop reads CASSSRQGWTGELFF. The CDR3, as DNA: TGTGCCAGCAGCTCCCGACAGGGTTGGACCGGGGAGCTGTTTTTT.

This clonotype was counted at least ten times. The rearrangement uses TRBV20-1 and TRBJ1-4; D is undetermined. V lost 5 bases, J lost 4 bases, and 20 bases lay in between. The CDR3 sequence is 16 residues long. Germline CDR1 DFQATT, CDR2 SNEGSKA (reference sequence). The CDR3 loop is CSAPHPGGPYNEKLFF. The CDR3 coding sequence is TGCAGTGCTCCTCACCCCGGAGGGCCATATAATGAAAAACTGTTTTTT.

This clonotype was recorded a few times. The gene calls are TRBV7-9 and TRBJ1-6; TRBD1 aligns across 7 bases. V trimming: 5 bases; J trimming: 7 bases; junction bases outside the gene matches: 5. The CDR3 totals 14 residues. Per germline, CDR1 SEHNR and CDR2 FQNEAQ (reference sequence). The CDR3 here is CASSRDRDNSPLHF. CDR3 bases: TGTGCCAGCAGCCGCGACAGGGACAATTCACCCCTCCACTTT.

This rearrangement joins TRBV7-9 to TRBJ2-5, with D possibly matching TRBD2 (6 bases). V was cut by 5 bases and J by 3 bases, with 13 bases left in between. The CDR3 length is 14 residues. Germline loops: CDR1 SEHNR, CDR2 FQNEAQ (reference sequence). Here the CDR3 reads CASSPARGKETQYF. The CDR3 nucleotides read TGTGCCAGCAGCCCCGCCCGGGGGAAAGAGACCCAGTACTTC.